Detailed here is one T cell receptor beta chain. This receptor's antigen is unknown. No base quality information exists; no much larger clone differs at one position. One collaborating source in Seattle enrolled patients while the patients were actively infected and followed the patients over time throughout the course of disease. Whole blood was collected in K2EDTA tubes by collaborating institutions according to the institutions' own protocols. Collaborator samples were shipped for TCRbeta analysis as frozen whole blood, isolated PBMCs, or DNA extracted from either sample type. The data derive from a study of blood T cell repertoires in COVID-19 (dated by TCRdb to about 2020). Regarding the study in general: Samples covering the acute and convalescent phases of COVID-19 were provided by collaborators in the United States, Italy and Spain. The samples were drawn from two sources: the first 160 participants of the ongoing ImmuneRACE study, and some 1,300 subjects contributed by 6 global collaborators. The repertoires were released in a freely available public database intended as a resource for research on the immune response to SARS-CoV-2. Deeply sampled blood TCRbeta repertoires from subjects exposed to, actively infected with, or recovered from COVID-19 were included in the dataset. HLA class I and class II types, where available, came from metadata supplied by the sample provider rather than from assay-based typing. The material from the prospective study consisted of cDNA or gDNA derived from T cells, B-cell-depleted T cells, or PBMCs. Nearly every sample came with metadata listing a de-identified subject ID, COVID-19 status, age in years and sex.

The study at large found these results: The quantity of clinical and demographic metadata differed by source and by participant and was supplied without curation.

TCRbeta CDR3 regions were amplified from genomic DNA using the immunoSEQ Assay, a bias-controlled multiplex PCR. In the source study's methods: The number of nucleated cells in each sample was estimated by amplification of reference gene primers within the assay. To quantify the absolute abundance of each unique TCRbeta CDR3 rearrangement, sequence reads were collapsed and filtered. For each sample, productive Simpson clonality was calculated as the square root of Simpson's diversity index over productive rearrangements. TCRdb's version of the immuneACCESS table is confined to in-frame rearrangements and falls short of the full clone set. An unresolved V gene accounts for under half of the shortfall where checked; the remainder is of unknown origin. V and J calls and clone size are copied from that table; D and trimming were computed from the DNA. For this sample there are roughly 150,000 clones; approximately 84% appear just once. The ten largest clones capture more than 5% of the sample.

The sample taken for sequencing was peripheral blood. This receptor was identified in a woman aged 45-65 years with COVID-19, enrolled during active disease.

The DNA sequence is as follows: TGCGCCAGCAGCTTGGAAGAGCCTCTGTACGAGCAGTACTTC. The resulting protein is CASSLEEPLYEQYF. The sequence links TRBV5-1 to TRBJ2-7, with no reliable assignment of the D segment. V is cut by 0 bases and J by 4 bases, and the space between the germline ends is 11 bases. The CDR3 goes from the cysteine to the phenylalanine over 14 residues. Only the CDR3 DNA is retained, 42 bases long and in frame from the first base. CDR1 and CDR2, looked up from the germline V gene, are SGHRS and YFSETQ.